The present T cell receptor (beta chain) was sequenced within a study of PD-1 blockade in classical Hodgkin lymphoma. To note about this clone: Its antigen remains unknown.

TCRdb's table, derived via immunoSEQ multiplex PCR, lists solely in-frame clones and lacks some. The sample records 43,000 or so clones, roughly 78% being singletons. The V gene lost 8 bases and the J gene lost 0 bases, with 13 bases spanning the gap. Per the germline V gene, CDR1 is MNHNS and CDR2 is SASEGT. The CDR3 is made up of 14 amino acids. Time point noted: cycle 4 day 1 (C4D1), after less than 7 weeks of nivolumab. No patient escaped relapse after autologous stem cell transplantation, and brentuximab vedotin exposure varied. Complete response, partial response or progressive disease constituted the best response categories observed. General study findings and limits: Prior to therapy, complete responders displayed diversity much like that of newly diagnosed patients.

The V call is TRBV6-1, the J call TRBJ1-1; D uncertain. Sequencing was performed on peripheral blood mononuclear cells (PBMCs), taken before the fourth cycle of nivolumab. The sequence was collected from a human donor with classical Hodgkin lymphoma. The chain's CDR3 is CASRDGLMNTEAFF. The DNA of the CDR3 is TGTGCCAGCCGGGATGGTCTCATGAACACTGAAGCTTTCTTT.